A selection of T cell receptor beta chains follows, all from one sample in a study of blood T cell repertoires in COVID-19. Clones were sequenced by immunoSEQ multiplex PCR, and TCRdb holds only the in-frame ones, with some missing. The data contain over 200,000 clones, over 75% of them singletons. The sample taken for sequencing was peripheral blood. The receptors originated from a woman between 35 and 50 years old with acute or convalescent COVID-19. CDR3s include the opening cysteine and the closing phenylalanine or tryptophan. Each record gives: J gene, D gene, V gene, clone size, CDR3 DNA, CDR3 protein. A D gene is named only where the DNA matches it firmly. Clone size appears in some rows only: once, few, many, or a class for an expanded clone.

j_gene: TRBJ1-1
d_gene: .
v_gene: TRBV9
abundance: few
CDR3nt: TGTGCCAGCAGCGTCACAGGGAACACTGAAGCTTTCTTT
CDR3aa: CASSVTGNTEAFF

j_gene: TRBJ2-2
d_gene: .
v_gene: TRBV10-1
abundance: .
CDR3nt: TGCGCCAGCAGTGAGAGCAAACTAGTCGCCGGGGAGCTGTTTTTT
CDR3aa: CASSESKLVAGELFF

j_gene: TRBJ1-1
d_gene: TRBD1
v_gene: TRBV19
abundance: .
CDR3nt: TGTGCCAGTACCTATGGGGGACAGGGAGACACTGAAGCTTTCTTT
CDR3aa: CASTYGGQGDTEAFF

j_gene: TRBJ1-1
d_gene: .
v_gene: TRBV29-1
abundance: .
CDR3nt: TGCAGCGTTGAATGGCGGCGTCGGGGAGTGAACACTGAAGCTTTCTTT
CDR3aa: CSVEWRRRGVNTEAFF

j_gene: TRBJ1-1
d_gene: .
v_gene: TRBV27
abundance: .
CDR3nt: TGTGCCAGCAGTTCCCAGGGGCTTGACACTGAAGCTTTCTTT
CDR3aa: CASSSQGLDTEAFF

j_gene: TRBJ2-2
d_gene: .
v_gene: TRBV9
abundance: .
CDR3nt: TGTGCCAGCAGCGGCCCTCCACTAGCCCAGAACACCGGGGAGCTGTTTTTT
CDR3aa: CASSGPPLAQNTGELFF

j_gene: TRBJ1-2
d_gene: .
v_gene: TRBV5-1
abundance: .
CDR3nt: TGCGCCAGCAGCCCACAGGGTTATAACTATGGCTACACCTTC
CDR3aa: CASSPQGYNYGYTF

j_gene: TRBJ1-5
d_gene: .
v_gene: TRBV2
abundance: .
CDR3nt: TGTGCCAGCAGTGAAGGGGCAGCTAGCAATCAGCCCCAGCATTTT
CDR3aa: CASSEGAASNQPQHF

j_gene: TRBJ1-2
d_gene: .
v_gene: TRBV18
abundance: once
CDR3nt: TGTGCCAGCTCAAGCCCCGGGGTAAATGGCTACACCTTC
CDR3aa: CASSSPGVNGYTF

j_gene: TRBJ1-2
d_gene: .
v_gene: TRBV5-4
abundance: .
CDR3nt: TGTGCCAGCAGCTTTAGTTCAGGGAATGGCTACACTTTC
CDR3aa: CASSFSSGNGYTF

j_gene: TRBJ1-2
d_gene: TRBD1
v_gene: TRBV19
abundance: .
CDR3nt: TGTGCCAGTAGTCTCCAGACAGGGGCGCTTAACTATGGCTACACCTTC
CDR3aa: CASSLQTGALNYGYTF

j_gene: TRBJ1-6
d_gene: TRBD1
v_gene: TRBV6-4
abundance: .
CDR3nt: TGTGCCAGCAGTTCTCGGACAGGGGGTAATTCACCCCTCCACTTT
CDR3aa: CASSSRTGGNSPLHF

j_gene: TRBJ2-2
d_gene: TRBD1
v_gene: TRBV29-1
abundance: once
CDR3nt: TGCAGCGTTTCCGGACAGGGGCCGAACACCGGGGAGCTGTTTTTT
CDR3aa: CSVSGQGPNTGELFF

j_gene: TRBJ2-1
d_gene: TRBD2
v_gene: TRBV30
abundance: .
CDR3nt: TGTGCCTGGAACCCTCTAGCGGGGGGGCCTAATGAGCAGTTCTTC
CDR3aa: CAWNPLAGGPNEQFF

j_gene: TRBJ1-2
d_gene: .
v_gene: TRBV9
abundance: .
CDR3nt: TGTGCCAGCAGCGCCAATCAGGGGTGGGGCTATGGCTACACCTTC
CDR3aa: CASSANQGWGYGYTF